This T cell receptor (beta chain) emerged from a study of blood T cell repertoires in COVID-19. Study details: Samples of COVID-19 (acute and convalescent) were obtained from the United States, Italy and Spain.

Original handling: Reference gene primer amplification in the assay estimated nucleated cell counts. Sequenced by immunoSEQ multiplex PCR; TCRdb stores in-frame clones only, minus some. D and trimming come from the DNA, and the V and J calls and clone size come from that table. The data contain under 250,000 clones, about four fifths of them singletons. This clonotype was obtained from a man aged 35 to 55 with active or convalescent COVID-19. The sample taken for sequencing was peripheral blood.

CDR3 nucleotides: TGTGCCAGCAGTGAAGGTTGGCGGAACTACGAGCAGTACTTC. The encoded protein is CASSEGWRNYEQYF. The V and J genes are TRBV6-1 and TRBJ2-7; no clear D. Germline CDR1 and CDR2: MNHNS and SASEGT. Trimming left V 1 base short and J 3 bases short, with 10 bases between. The CDR3 length is 14 residues.